This T cell receptor (beta chain) was identified in a study of CD8 T cells in ankylosing spondylitis (TCRdb year 2017). Looking at the study overall: T cell receptor beta repertoires were profiled in healthy donors and ankylosing spondylitis patients so that disease-linked TCR variants could be found. The full study cohort was made up of 25 ankylosing spondylitis patients and 108 healthy donors. Peripheral blood samples were taken, and synovial fluid was additionally collected from ankylosing spondylitis patients. The paper as a whole reports these results and caveats: Blood from ankylosing spondylitis patients appeared to be characterized by a TCR beta motif composed of about 8 highly homologous amino acid variants. In peripheral blood, the disease-linked clones were found at relatively low frequencies and had a CD8+ phenotype. Some of the motif variants had been reported before in the synovial fluid and blood of reactive arthritis patients, a finding that suggests common disease-initiation mechanisms. The disease-linked clones were reported to be significantly enriched in matched synovial fluid samples from ankylosing spondylitis patients.

The reads were generated on an Illumina HiSeq 2500. Quantitative 5'-RACE with molecular barcodes was the method used to prepare the TCR beta libraries. From the authors' description of their analysis: A new computational method based on a probabilistic model of VDJ rearrangement was used to identify disease-linked TCR variants. Using fastp trimming at Q25 and MiXCR clonotype assembly, TCRdb reanalyzed the public sequencing data and kept in-frame beta chains. Rows are combined by CDR3 protein, so each entry shows the most common genes and DNA. TCRdb, not the original authors, processed these V and J calls. The sample contains some 450,000 distinct CDR3 sequences, 17% of them found a single time. The top ten constitute just over 1% of the sample. The count of this clonotype is one. There is no known antigen for this receptor. Per-base quality was not reported, and no clone a single base away is much larger than it. On its own, one read is weak support.

The CDR3 starts with the cysteine, ends with the phenylalanine, and has 14 residues. The retained sequence is limited to the CDR3, 42 bases, with the frame set at the first base. CDR1 and CDR2 are drawn from the germline V gene (reference sequence): DFQATT, SNEGSKA. V is cut back by 3 bases and J by 4 bases, with 6 bases in the junction unmatched. Sequencing was done on a sample of blood, either unsorted or a sorted T cell fraction (not recorded which). The sequence is built from TRBV20-1 and TRBJ1-5, and 7 junction bases match TRBD1. The sequence came from a male donor with ankylosing spondylitis. Here is the DNA: TGCAGTGCTAGCATGGACAGGCGAAATCAGCCCCAGCATTTT. This encodes CSASMDRRNQPQHF.